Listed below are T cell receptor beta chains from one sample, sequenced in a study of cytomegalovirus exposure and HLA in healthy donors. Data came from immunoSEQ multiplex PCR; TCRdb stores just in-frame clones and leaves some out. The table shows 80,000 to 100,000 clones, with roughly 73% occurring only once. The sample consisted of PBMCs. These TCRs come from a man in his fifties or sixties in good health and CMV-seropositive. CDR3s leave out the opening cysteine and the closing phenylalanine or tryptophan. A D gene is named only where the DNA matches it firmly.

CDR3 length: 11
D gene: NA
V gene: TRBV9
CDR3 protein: ASSNHGVETQY

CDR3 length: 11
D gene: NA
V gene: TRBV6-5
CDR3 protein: ASSYALTTEAF

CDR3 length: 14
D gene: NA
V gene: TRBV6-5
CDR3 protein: ASSYLRPGKGGELF

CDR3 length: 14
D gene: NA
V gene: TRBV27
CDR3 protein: ASSPHRVGIIEKLF

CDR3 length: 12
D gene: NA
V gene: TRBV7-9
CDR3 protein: ASSLGTQAYEQY

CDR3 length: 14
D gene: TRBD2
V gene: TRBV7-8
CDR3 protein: ASSLGSRGGWDEQF

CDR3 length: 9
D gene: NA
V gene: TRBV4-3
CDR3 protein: ASSPRGTQY

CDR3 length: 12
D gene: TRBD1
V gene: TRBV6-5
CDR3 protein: ASSRQGYNSPLH

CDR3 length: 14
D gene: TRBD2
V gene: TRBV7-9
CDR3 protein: ASSVTSGGSTDTQY

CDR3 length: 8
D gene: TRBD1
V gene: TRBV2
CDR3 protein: ASSVQGEF

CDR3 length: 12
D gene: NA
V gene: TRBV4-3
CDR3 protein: ASSQDQGNSPLH

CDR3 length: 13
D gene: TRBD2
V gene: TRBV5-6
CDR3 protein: ASSGGGASYNEQF

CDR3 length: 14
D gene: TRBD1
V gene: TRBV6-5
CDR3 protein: ASSYNPAGGLNGYT

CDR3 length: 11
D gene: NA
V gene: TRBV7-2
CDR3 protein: ASNRGGNYGYT

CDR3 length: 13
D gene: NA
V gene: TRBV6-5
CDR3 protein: ASSRFLGADSPLN

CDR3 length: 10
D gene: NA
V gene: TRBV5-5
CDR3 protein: ASWRNMDTQY

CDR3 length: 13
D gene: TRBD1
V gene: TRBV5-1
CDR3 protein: ASSIRTGNLYGYT

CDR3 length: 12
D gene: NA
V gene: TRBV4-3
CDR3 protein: ASSPTTGIYGYT

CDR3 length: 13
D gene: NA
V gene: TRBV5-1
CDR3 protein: ASSDAAGAGETQY

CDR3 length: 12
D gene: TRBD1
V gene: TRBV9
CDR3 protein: ASSATGYTGELF

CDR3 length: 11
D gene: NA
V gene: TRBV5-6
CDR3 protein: ASSRGGAGELF

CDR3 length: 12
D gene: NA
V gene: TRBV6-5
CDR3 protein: ARLSKGVTYEQY

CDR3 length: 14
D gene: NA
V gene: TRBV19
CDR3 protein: ASRRVAEAEQRKAF

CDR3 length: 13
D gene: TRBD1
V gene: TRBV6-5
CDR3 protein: ASSYPQQGQQPQH

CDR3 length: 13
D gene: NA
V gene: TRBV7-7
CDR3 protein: ASSARDSNTGELF

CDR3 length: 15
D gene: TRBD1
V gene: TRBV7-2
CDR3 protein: ASSPTRPGQVQDEQY

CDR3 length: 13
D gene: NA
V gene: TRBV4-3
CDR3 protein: ASSQGGGPNEKLF

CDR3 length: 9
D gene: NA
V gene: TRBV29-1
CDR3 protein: SGGLQETQY

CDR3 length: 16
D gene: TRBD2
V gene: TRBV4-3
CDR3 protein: ASSPLSAGGPNTGELF

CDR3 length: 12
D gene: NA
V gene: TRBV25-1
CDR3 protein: ASNSGLENTEAF

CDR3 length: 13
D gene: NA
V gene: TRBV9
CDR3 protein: ASSLGGRVPGELF

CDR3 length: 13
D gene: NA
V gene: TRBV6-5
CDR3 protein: ASSYSEGQNYGYT

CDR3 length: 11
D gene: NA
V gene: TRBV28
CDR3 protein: ASSFISSYEQY

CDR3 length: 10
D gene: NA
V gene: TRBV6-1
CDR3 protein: ASRGSNQPQH

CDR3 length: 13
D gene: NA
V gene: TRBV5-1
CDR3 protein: ASSLDNPVPDTQY

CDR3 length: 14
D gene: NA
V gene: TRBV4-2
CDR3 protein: ASSQTGTSMNTEAF

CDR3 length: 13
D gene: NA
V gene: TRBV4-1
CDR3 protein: ASSQDGSSGEKLF

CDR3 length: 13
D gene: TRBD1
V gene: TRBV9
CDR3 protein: ASSLEGQRSRELF

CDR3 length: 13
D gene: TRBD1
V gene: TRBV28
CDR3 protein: ASSIHRGGTGELF

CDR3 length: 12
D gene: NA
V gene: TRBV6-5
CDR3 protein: ASSTRQAPYEQY

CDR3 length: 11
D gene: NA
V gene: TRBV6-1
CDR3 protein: ASSGTGIYGYT

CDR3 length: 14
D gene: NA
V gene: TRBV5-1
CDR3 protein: ASSLGAAGPSETQY

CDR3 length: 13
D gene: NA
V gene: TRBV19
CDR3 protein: ASRSTDSTNEKLF

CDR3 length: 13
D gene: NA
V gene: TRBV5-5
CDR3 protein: ASSLEMGRVGELF

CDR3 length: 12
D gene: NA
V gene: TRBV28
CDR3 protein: ASSLGAGTDTQY

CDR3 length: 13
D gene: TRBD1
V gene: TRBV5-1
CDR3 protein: ASSGNRGSAGELF

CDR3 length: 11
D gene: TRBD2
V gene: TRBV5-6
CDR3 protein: ASSRSGGGAQY

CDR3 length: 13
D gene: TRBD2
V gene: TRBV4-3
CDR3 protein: ASSQDRTSGGTQY

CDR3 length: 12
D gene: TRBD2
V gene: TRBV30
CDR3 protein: AWTTAGGRDTQY

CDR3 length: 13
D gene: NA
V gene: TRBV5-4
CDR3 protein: ASSMDWLPDYGYP

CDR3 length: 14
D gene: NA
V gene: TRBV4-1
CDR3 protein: ASSQGSGISNQPQH

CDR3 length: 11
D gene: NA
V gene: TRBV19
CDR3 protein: ASRADSNQPQH

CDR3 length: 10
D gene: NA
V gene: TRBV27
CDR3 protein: ASSSKNQPQH

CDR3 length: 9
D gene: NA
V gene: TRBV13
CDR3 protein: ASRGYTEAF